The 23 T cell receptor beta chains in this list originate from one sample, sequenced in a study of blood T cells in healthy people across ages. The use of a sample-barcoded 5' primer and a J-beta primer mix characterized a second PCR of roughly 6 to 11 cycles. TCRdb called the 5' RACE reads again in MiXCR, with one record for every CDR3 protein. The sample has 790,000 or so distinct CDR3 sequences; less than 60% are singletons. The material sequenced was blood. The receptors come from an elderly man in good health.

This clonotype was counted ten times or more. This rearrangement joins TRBV20-1 to TRBJ2-1, with unresolved D. Germline CDR1 is DFQATT and CDR2 is SNEGSKA (reference sequence). V dropped 0 bases and J dropped 5 bases, with 8 bases sitting between them. The CDR3 sequence is 13 residues long. This chain's CDR3 is CSARDGLHNEQFF. The CDR3 region has the DNA TGCAGTGCTAGAGATGGTCTCCACAATGAGCAGTTCTTC.

This clonotype was detected a few times. This rearrangement joins TRBV6-5 to TRBJ2-3; the D is unclear. V lost 5 bases and J lost 10, with 22 bases in between. The CDR3 extends over 15 amino acids. Germline V lookup: CDR1 MNHEY, CDR2 SVGAGI. CDR3 amino acids: CASSATPDSTRAQYF. The CDR3 DNA reads as TGTGCCAGCAGTGCCACTCCCGACTCGACCAGAGCGCAGTATTTT.

This clonotype was picked up many times. The V call is TRBV7-2, the J call TRBJ2-5; 7 bases map to TRBD2. V trimming: 10 bases; J trimming: 2 bases; junction bases outside the gene matches: 7. Germline V gene lookup returns CDR1 SGHTA and CDR2 FQGNSA. This CDR3 comprises 13 residues. The CDR3 loop is CAMTSGDQETQYF. As DNA, the CDR3 is TGTGCCATGACGAGCGGGGATCAAGAGACCCAGTACTTC.

Regarding this clonotype: One end of the junction does not line up with germline, which may come from a read error. This chain links TRBV24-1 with TRBJ2-3; weak D call: TRBD2 (6 bases). CDR1 is KGHDR, CDR2 SFDVKD, per germline. The length of the CDR3 is 16 residues. The DNA of the CDR3 is TGTGCCTCCAGTGATCGGGGACTGGCCCTCACAGATACGCAGTATTTT. Protein sequence: CASSDRGLALTDTQYF.

This clonotype was counted at least ten times. The chain uses TRBV7-8 and TRBJ2-1, with TRBD1 matching over 7 bases. The CDR3 runs to 15 residues. The V gene end was trimmed by 1 base and the J gene end by 3 bases; junction bases not matched to a gene: 3. Germline CDR1 reads SGHVS; CDR2 reads FQNEAQ. CDR3 loop: CASSLGGQIYNEQFF. The CDR3 bases are TGTGCCAGCAGCTTAGGGGGACAGATCTACAATGAGCAGTTCTTC.

In DNA form, the CDR3 reads TGTGCCAGCGGAAACAGGGGTGAAGCTTTCTTT. Its protein product is CASGNRGEAFF. The genes are TRBV2 and TRBJ1-1; the match to TRBD1 covers 7 bases. The V gene end was trimmed by 8 bases and the J gene end by 7 bases; junction bases not matched to a gene: 4. The CDR3 sequence is 11 residues long. Germline V gene data show CDR1 as SNHLY and CDR2 as FYNNEI.

V is TRBV9 and J is TRBJ2-1; 8 positions match TRBD2. This CDR3 comprises 15 residues. V was clipped by 0 bases and J by 4 bases; unmatched bases: 3. From germline, CDR1 is SGDLS and CDR2 YYNGEE. The chain's CDR3 is CASSVGAGGYNEQFF. CDR3 nucleotides: TGTGCCAGCAGCGTAGGGGCGGGAGGTTACAATGAGCAGTTCTTC.

This clonotype was counted between two and nine times. CDR3: CSLEAAGGYEQYF. The CDR3 nucleotides are TGCAGTCTCGAAGCTGCGGGGGGGTATGAGCAGTACTTC. The chain has TRBV20-1 and TRBJ2-5; 9 bases are a match to TRBD2. V gave up 8 bases and J gave up 11 bases; unmatched junction bases: 15. CDR1 is DFQATT and CDR2 is SNEGSKA in the germline V gene (reference sequence). The CDR3 loop spans 13 amino acids.

This clonotype was recorded many times. The rearrangement joins TRBV12-3 or TRBV12-4 to TRBJ2-6, with D unresolved. The CDR3 length is 16 residues. Deletions cut 5 bases from V and 3 bases from J, with 14 bases between. For the CDR3, the DNA is TGTGCCAGCAGTCCCCTCTTAGTCTTTGGGGCCAACGTCCTGACTTTC. This translates into CASSPLLVFGANVLTF.

The rearrangement joins TRBV6-2 or TRBV6-3 to TRBJ2-1, with TRBD2 matching 9 bases. This CDR3 has 17 residues. V trimming: 0 bases; J trimming: 0 bases; junction bases outside the gene matches: 3. The germline gives CDR1 MNHEY, CDR2 SVGEGT. The CDR3 here is CASSYSTSGPSYNEQFF. The CDR3 DNA follows: TGTGCCAGCAGTTACTCCACTAGCGGGCCCTCCTACAATGAGCAGTTCTTC.

Only one count was recorded for this clonotype. One end of the junction does not line up with germline, which may come from a read error. This CDR3 is CASSWLPVGANVLNF. In DNA form, the CDR3 reads TGTGCCAGCAGTTGGTTACCGGTCGGGGCCAACGTCCTGAATTTC. The rearrangement links TRBV6-2 or TRBV6-3 to TRBJ2-6; TRBD1 or TRBD2 may be the D gene (5 bases each). This CDR3 region has 15 residues. In germline, CDR1 is MNHEY, CDR2 SVGEGT.

The chain is built from TRBV4-2 and TRBJ2-4, with TRBD2 as a possible D gene (6 bases). The J call is doubtful: the DNA matches TRBJ2-7 better. Looked up from germline, CDR1 is LGHNA and CDR2 is YNFKEQ. The CDR3 is made up of 16 amino acids. In DNA, the CDR3 is TGTGCCAGCAGCCTTGTCCTGACGGGAGCTACCTACGAGCAGTACTTC. Translating it yields CASSLVLTGATYEQYF.

The chain is built from TRBV2 and TRBJ2-5; D remains unclear. The CDR3 extends over 13 amino acids. Trimming removed 4 bases from V and 0 bases from J, with 6 bases in between. The germline CDR1 and CDR2 sequences are SNHLY and FYNNEI. CDR3 bases: TGTGCCAGCAGTGTTGGGTACCAAGAGACCCAGTACTTC. Its protein product is CASSVGYQETQYF.

The rearrangement uses TRBV14 and TRBJ1-4; D ambiguous. V gave up 1 base and J gave up 7 bases, with 16 bases separating them. Per the germline V gene, CDR1 is SGHDN and CDR2 is FVKESK. This CDR3 comprises 16 residues. The CDR3 coding sequence is TGTGCCAGCAGCCAAGGACGCAGGAGAGAGGGTGAAAAACTGTTTTTT. Its translation: CASSQGRRREGEKLFF.

The chain combines TRBV7-3 with TRBJ2-1; maybe TRBD2 (6 bases). The J call may be wrong; the DNA end is better matched by TRBJ2-7. CDR1 and CDR2 from the germline V gene are SGHTA and FQGTGA. This CDR3 region has 15 residues. The CDR3 region has the DNA TGTGCCAGCAGCCCCGCGGGGCCTTCCTACAATGAGCAGTACTTC. It translates to CASSPAGPSYNEQYF.

The CDR3 sequence: CASSQSSGVDTQYF. The CDR3 nucleotides are TGTGCCAGCAGCCAATCGTCGGGAGTAGATACGCAGTATTTT. This sequence joins TRBV16 and TRBJ2-3; perhaps TRBD2 as D (6 bases). CDR3 size: 14 residues. The V gene lost 0 bases and the J gene lost 5 bases, with 9 bases spanning the gap. CDR1 KGHSY and CDR2 FQNENV come from the germline V gene.

This rearrangement joins TRBV20-1 to TRBJ2-5; D may be TRBD1 (6 bases). The CDR3 has 13 amino acids. Germline loops: CDR1 DFQATT, CDR2 SNEGSKA (reference sequence). Trimming pared 5 bases from V and 3 bases from J, leaving 13 bases between. CDR3 sequence reads: CSAGGRVEETQYF. DNA of the CDR3: TGCAGTGCTGGGGGCAGGGTTGAAGAGACCCAGTACTTC.

The chain uses TRBV7-2 and TRBJ2-1; TRBD1 or TRBD2 may be the D gene (5 bases each). CDR1 and CDR2 from the germline V gene are SGHTA and FQGNSA. The length of the CDR3 is 16 residues. Trimming left V 3 bases short and J 4 bases short, with 16 bases between. CDR3 region: CASSFAFGGGYNEQFF. For the CDR3, the DNA is TGTGCCAGCAGCTTTGCTTTTGGTGGGGGATACAATGAGCAGTTCTTC.

The chain couples TRBV14 to TRBJ2-6, with TRBD1 matching 9 bases. The junction had 3 bases not matched to a gene; V was cut back by 3 bases and J by 0 bases. The CDR3 consists of 17 residues. Germline CDR1 is SGHDN and CDR2 is FVKESK. As DNA, the CDR3 is TGTGCCAGCAGCCAGGGACAGGGATACTCTGGGGCCAACGTCCTGACTTTC. It is translated as CASSQGQGYSGANVLTF.

This clonotype was detected many times. This sequence joins TRBV29-1 and TRBJ2-5; D might be TRBD2 (5 bases). Trimming stripped 4 bases from V and 5 bases from J, with 8 bases between. Germline V lookup: CDR1 SQVTM, CDR2 ANQGSEA. The CDR3 runs 11 residues. CDR3 bases: TGCAGCGTTGGGGAGCCTGAGACCCAGTACTTC. It encodes CSVGEPETQYF.

V and J are TRBV25-1 and TRBJ2-3, with 8 bases that match TRBD1. The germline CDR1 and CDR2 sequences are MGHDK and SYGVNS. The CDR3 loop spans 15 amino acids. V lost 2 bases, J lost 2 bases, and 3 bases stayed unmatched. This CDR3 reads CASSERTGPTDTQYF. CDR3 nucleotide sequence: TGTGCCAGCAGTGAACGGACAGGGCCCACAGATACGCAGTATTTT. The whole variable domain, filled in from reference TRBV25-1 and TRBJ2-3, reads EADIYQTPRYLVIGTGKKITLECSQTMGHDKMYWYQQDPGMELHLIHYSYGVNSTEKGDLSSESTVSRIRTEHFPLTLESARPSHTSQYLCASSERTGPTDTQYFGPGTRLTVL.

This chain joins TRBV6-1 and TRBJ2-4; D is perhaps TRBD1 (5 bases). Per the germline V gene, CDR1 is MNHNS and CDR2 is SASEGT. This CDR3 has 15 amino acids. V lost 3 bases to trimming and J lost 3 bases, with 12 bases between them. The CDR3 reads CASSEGNRFKNIQYF. The CDR3 DNA reads TGTGCCAGCAGTGAGGGGAACAGGTTCAAAAACATTCAGTACTTC.

The chain uses TRBV29-1 and TRBJ2-7, with D maybe TRBD1 (6 bases). The CDR3 runs to 10 residues. V lost 5 bases to trimming and J lost 7 bases, with 9 bases between them. Germline V CDR1 and CDR2: SQVTM, ANQGSEA. DNA of the CDR3: TGCAGCGTTAGGACAGAGGAGCAGTACTTC. Its protein product is CSVRTEEQYF.